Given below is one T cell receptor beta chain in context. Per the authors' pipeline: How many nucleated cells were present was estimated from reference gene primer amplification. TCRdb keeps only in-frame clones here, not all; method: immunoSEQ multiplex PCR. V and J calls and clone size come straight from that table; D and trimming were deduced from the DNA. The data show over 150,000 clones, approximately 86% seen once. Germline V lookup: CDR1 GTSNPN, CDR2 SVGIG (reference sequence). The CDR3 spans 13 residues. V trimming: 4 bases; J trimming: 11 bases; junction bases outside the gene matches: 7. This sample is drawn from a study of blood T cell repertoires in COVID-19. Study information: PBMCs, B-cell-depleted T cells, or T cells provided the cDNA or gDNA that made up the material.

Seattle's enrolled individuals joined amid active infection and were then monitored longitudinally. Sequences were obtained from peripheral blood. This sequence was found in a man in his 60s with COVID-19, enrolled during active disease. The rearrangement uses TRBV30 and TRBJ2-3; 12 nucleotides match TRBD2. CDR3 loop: CAWTARLAGEQYF. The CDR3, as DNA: TGTGCCTGGACCGCTCGACTAGCGGGGGAGCAGTATTTT.